The 14 T cell receptor beta chains below come from one sample, sequenced in a study of graft-versus-host responses after intestinal transplantation. The protocol was immunoSEQ multiplex PCR, while the TCRdb copy is restricted to in-frame clones and leaves out a portion. The sample shows under 150,000 clones, approximately 95% of them seen only once. These TCRs' antigens remain unknown. The sequencing used unstimulated CD8+ T cells sorted from spleen or lymph node cells, collected before intestinal transplant. All receptors derive from a human donor who received an intestinal transplant.

V and J are TRBV6-5 and TRBJ1-4, with D possibly being TRBD1 (6 bases). Trimming removed 6 bases at V and 5 bases at J, with 13 bases between. Germline CDR1 MNHEY, CDR2 SVGAGI. The CDR3 has 14 residues. CDR3 region: CASRSTGGNEKLFF. The CDR3 region has the DNA TGTGCCAGCAGGTCGACAGGAGGAAATGAAAAACTGTTTTTT.

This chain connects TRBV19 to TRBJ2-3; D gene ambiguous. From germline, CDR1 is LNHDA and CDR2 SQIVND (reference sequence). Trimming took 2 bases from V and 1 from J, leaving 10 bases between them. This CDR3 spans 15 amino acids. The CDR3 DNA follows: TGTGCCAGTAGTATAAGCCCCATCGGCACAGATACGCAGTATTTT. Encoded protein: CASSISPIGTDTQYF.

The chain links TRBV7-9 to TRBJ1-1, with D unclear. Germline V gene lookup returns CDR1 SEHNR and CDR2 FQNEAQ (reference sequence). CDR3 length: 16 amino acids. V lost 1 base and J lost 1, with 13 bases in between. CDR3 sequence reads: CASSLGTVLENTEAFF. Written as DNA, the CDR3 is TGTGCCAGCAGCTTAGGTACAGTTTTGGAGAACACTGAAGCTTTCTTT. Full variable domain (rest looked up from reference TRBV7-9 and TRBJ1-1): DTGVSQNPRHKITKRGQNVTFRCDPISEHNRLYWYRQTLGQGPEFLTYFQNEAQLEKSRLLSDRFSAERPKGSFSTLEIQRTEQGDSAMYLCASSLGTVLENTEAFFGQGTRLTVV.

Turning to this clone: One end of the junction fails to match germline, which may point to a read error. The chain employs TRBV2 and TRBJ2-7; D unclear. CDR3 length equals 10 residues. The germline V gene encodes CDR1 SNHLY and CDR2 FYNNEI. The CDR3 DNA reads as TGTGCCAGCAGTGCCTACGGGCAGTACTTC. This encodes CASSAYGQYF.

V gene TRBV19 combines with J gene TRBJ2-1; D gene unclear. V was trimmed by 7 bases and J by 0 bases, leaving 10 bases between them. CDR3 length: 14 residues. Germline CDR1 is LNHDA and CDR2 is SQIVND (reference sequence). CDR3 protein: CASTPYSSYNEQFF. The CDR3 DNA reads as TGTGCCAGTACTCCATACAGCTCCTACAATGAGCAGTTCTTC.

This chain links TRBV7-3 with TRBJ2-7; D possibly corresponds to TRBD2 (5 bases). V dropped 2 bases and J dropped 0 bases, with 11 bases sitting between them. This CDR3 region has 15 residues. Germline loops: CDR1 SGHTA, CDR2 FQGTGA. CDR3 DNA sequence: TGTGCCAGCAGCTTAGGCAGCGGAAACTCCTACGAGCAGTACTTC. It translates to CASSLGSGNSYEQYF.

This clone was counted a single time. The V and J genes are TRBV7-8 and TRBJ2-3; D unresolved. Trimming shortened V by 4 bases and J by 0 bases, and 2 bases separated the two germline ends. The germline gives CDR1 SGHVS, CDR2 FQNEAQ. The CDR3 covers 12 residues. Here the CDR3 DNA reads TGTGCCAGCAGCTATAGCACAGATACGCAGTATTTT. Translating it yields CASSYSTDTQYF.

The chain uses TRBV19 and TRBJ2-7; no firm D call. Germline loops: CDR1 LNHDA, CDR2 SQIVND (reference sequence). The CDR3 spans 12 residues. V was clipped by 4 bases and J by 6 bases, with 10 bases between them. DNA of the CDR3: TGTGCCAGTAGTACCCTAGGAGCCGAGCAGTACTTC. This sequence encodes CASSTLGAEQYF.

As regards this clone: The sample holds other DNA sequences that translate to the same CDR3. The chain recombines TRBV4-1 with TRBJ1-1; D ambiguous. Trimming took off 0 bases at V and 1 base at J, with 6 bases between the two ends. The germline gives CDR1 MGHRA, CDR2 YSYEKL. The CDR3 totals 14 residues. In DNA, the CDR3 is TGCGCCAGCAGCCAAGAGGGAGAGAACACTGAAGCTTTCTTT. This gives the protein CASSQEGENTEAFF.

The chain employs TRBV5-6 and TRBJ2-7, with D perhaps TRBD1 (6 bases). The CDR3 extends over 14 amino acids. In germline, CDR1 is SGHDT, CDR2 YYEEEE. V lost 5 bases and J lost 2, with 14 bases in between. CDR3: CASRPGHGTYEQYF. The DNA for the CDR3 is TGTGCCAGCAGACCGGGACACGGCACCTACGAGCAGTACTTC.

The rearrangement links TRBV5-1 to TRBJ2-3, with 11 bases identical to TRBD2. The trim removed 4 bases at V and 4 bases at J, leaving 11 bases unmatched. The CDR3 is 17 residues long. Germline V gene lookup returns CDR1 SGHRS and CDR2 YFSETQ. The CDR3 DNA reads TGCGCCAGCAGCCTAAGATATAGCGGGAGGGCCCCAGATACGCAGTATTTT. Translation gives CASSLRYSGRAPDTQYF.

The genes are TRBV6-6 and TRBJ1-5, with 8 bases fitting TRBD1. The germline V gene has CDR1 MNHNY and CDR2 SVGAGI (reference sequence). J lost 7 bases, V lost 6 bases, and 11 bases had no gene match. This CDR3 has 15 residues. The CDR3 region is CASRWTGQDQQPQHF. The CDR3 bases are TGTGCCAGCAGATGGACAGGGCAAGATCAGCAGCCCCAGCATTTT.

The V gene is TRBV6-5, the J gene TRBJ1-1; 8 bases agree with TRBD1. Trimming at V came to 6 bases and at J to 0 bases, leaving 3 bases not matched to a gene. The CDR3 has 14 amino acids. Germline V CDR1 and CDR2: MNHEY, SVGAGI. The CDR3 DNA is TGTGCCAGCAGCTGGGACAGGATGAACACTGAAGCTTTCTTT. Amino acid sequence: CASSWDRMNTEAFF.

The J gene is TRBJ2-3, the V gene TRBV28; D is uncertain. The CDR3 sequence is 17 residues long. Trimming cost V 3 bases and J 0 bases, with 16 bases left between them. Germline assignment: CDR1 MDHEN and CDR2 SYDVKM. This CDR3 reads CASSLSLSIHSTDTQYF. Written as DNA, the CDR3 is TGTGCCAGCAGTTTGTCCCTATCAATCCATAGCACAGATACGCAGTATTTT.